What follows is one T cell receptor beta chain and its context. The J segment lost 1 base and the V segment lost 6 bases, leaving 7 bases of the junction unmatched. The CDR3 has 15 residues. CDR1 ENHRY and CDR2 SYGVKD come from the germline V gene. Template material for amplifying TCR beta CDR3 regions consisted of RNA transcripts. The HTBI primer set served for first-round RT-PCR of the TCR CDR3. TCRdb recomputed calls from the multiplex PCR reads with MiXCR, one row per CDR3 protein. Here the sample spans around 690,000 distinct CDR3 sequences, 20% to 25% being singletons. This entry belongs to a study of T cells in Graves' hyperthyroidism and ophthalmopathy. On the study more broadly: Upon initial diagnosis and before any treatment, peripheral blood was collected.

This TCR was recovered from a man aged 25 to 40 with Graves' ophthalmopathy. Sequencing used blood. V usage is TRBV10-3 and J usage is TRBJ2-7, with 9 bases identical to TRBD1. CDR3 nucleotide sequence: TGTGCCATCAGAACCTCCGGGACAGGGTCCTACGAGCAGTACTTC. Protein: CAIRTSGTGSYEQYF.